The next 30 T cell receptor beta chains were all read from a single sample in a study of blood T cell repertoires in COVID-19. The repertoire was sequenced with immunoSEQ multiplex PCR; TCRdb's copy has only in-frame clones and lacks some. The data show a few hundred thousand clones, roughly 85% seen once. The sample consisted of PBMCs or T cells enriched from blood (not recorded which). The source is a man younger than 45 who had recovered from COVID-19.

The gene calls are TRBV3-1 (or the pseudogene TRBV3-2) and TRBJ2-1, with 13 bases matching TRBD2. CDR3 length: 15 amino acids. V lost 1 base, J lost 10 bases, and 4 bases stayed unmatched. Germline V gives CDR1 LGHDT, CDR2 YNNKEL (reference sequence). CDR3 sequence: CASSQGLAGGQEQFF. The CDR3 bases are TGTGCCAGCAGCCAAGGACTAGCGGGGGGCCAGGAGCAGTTCTTC.

This chain uses TRBV6-1 with TRBJ2-7, with D possibly being TRBD1 (6 bases). The V end lost 1 base, the J end lost 4 bases, and 14 bases lay between the germline ends. CDR1 and CDR2 (germline): MNHNS, SASEGT. This CDR3 spans 15 amino acids. The CDR3 loop is CASSEVQGGRYEQYF. The CDR3 nucleotides are TGTGCCAGCAGTGAAGTACAGGGCGGAAGGTACGAGCAGTACTTC.

The chain employs TRBV27 and TRBJ1-2; perhaps TRBD1 as D (6 bases). This CDR3 contains 13 residues. Germline values: CDR1 MNHEY, CDR2 SMNVEV (reference sequence). V was pared by 6 bases and J by 4 bases, with 12 bases between. CDR3 region: CASRPTGFYGYTF. CDR3 nucleotides: TGTGCCAGCAGGCCTACAGGGTTCTATGGCTACACCTTC.

The gene calls are TRBV6-6 and TRBJ2-1, with 9 bases aligning to TRBD1. J gave up 8 bases and V 6 bases, and 14 bases lay outside the gene matches. Germline CDR1 and CDR2: MNHNY and SVGAGI (reference sequence). There are 16 residues in the CDR3. The CDR3 region has the DNA TGTGCCAGCAGAAACCGGGACAGGGTTATGTCACATGAGCAGTTCTTC. Translation gives CASRNRDRVMSHEQFF.

This rearrangement joins TRBV4-2 to TRBJ2-2; perhaps TRBD2 as D (5 bases). Trimming left V 0 bases short and J 5 bases short, with 10 bases between. CDR1 and CDR2 from the germline V gene are LGHNA and YNFKEQ. The CDR3 length is 15 residues. This CDR3 is CASSQDLRGTGELFF. The CDR3 bases are TGTGCCAGCAGCCAAGATCTCCGCGGGACCGGGGAGCTGTTTTTT.

The rearrangement uses TRBV27 and TRBJ1-1; D ambiguous. V was shortened by 8 bases and J by 8 bases, with 15 bases between the two germline ends. Germline-derived CDR1 and CDR2 are MNHEY and SMNVEV (reference sequence). The CDR3 is 12 residues long. CDR3: CASGERVTEAFF. The CDR3 DNA is TGTGCCAGCGGGGAGAGGGTAACCGAAGCTTTCTTT.

This sequence joins TRBV5-1 and TRBJ1-2; the match to TRBD1 covers 9 bases. J was trimmed by 7 bases and V by 0 bases; bases with no gene match: 7. CDR1 is SGHRS and CDR2 is YFSETQ in the germline V gene. The CDR3 length is 15 residues. CDR3 loop: CASSLAGQGTRGYTF. CDR3 in DNA: TGCGCCAGCAGCTTGGCGGGACAGGGAACGCGTGGCTACACCTTC.

This clone was observed at least ten times. This rearrangement joins TRBV30 to TRBJ2-1, with TRBD2 matching over 12 bases. The CDR3 is 15 residues long. With V trimmed by 0 bases and J by 3 bases, 0 bases remained unmatched. Germline CDR1 GTSNPN, CDR2 SVGIG (reference sequence). The CDR3 protein is CAWSVLAGGYNEQFF. DNA for the CDR3: TGTGCCTGGAGTGTACTAGCGGGGGGCTACAATGAGCAGTTCTTC.

The V and J genes are TRBV4-2 and TRBJ1-1; 10 bases are a match to TRBD1. The CDR3 contains 18 residues. Germline-derived CDR1 and CDR2 are LGHNA and YNFKEQ. Trimming took 1 base from V and 6 from J; bases not matched to a gene: 14. CDR3 in amino acids: CASSQGRQGATIGAEAFF. DNA for the CDR3: TGTGCCAGCAGCCAAGGTAGACAGGGGGCGACCATCGGAGCTGAAGCTTTCTTT.

The chain employs TRBV10-3 and TRBJ2-2; D perhaps matches TRBD1 (5 bases). This CDR3 is built from 15 residues. The ends were cut back, 4 bases at V and 5 bases at J, with 14 bases in the middle. CDR1 ENHRY and CDR2 SYGVKD come from the germline V gene. The CDR3: CAISVEGVGTGELFF. CDR3 coding DNA: TGTGCCATCAGTGTGGAAGGGGTTGGTACCGGGGAGCTGTTTTTT.

This chain links TRBV29-1 with TRBJ1-2; tentative D call: TRBD1 (5 bases). The CDR3 spans 14 residues. CDR1 SQVTM and CDR2 ANQGSEA come from the germline V gene. Trimming took 6 bases from V and 5 from J, leaving 19 bases between them. CDR3: CSVGGTAGYYGYTF. The CDR3 bases are TGCAGCGTGGGGGGGACCGCAGGGTATTATGGCTACACCTTC.

V is TRBV19 and J is TRBJ1-5; weak D call: TRBD1 (5 bases). The CDR3 totals 12 residues. Trimming pared 3 bases from V and 7 bases from J, leaving 7 bases between. Germline V gene lookup returns CDR1 LNHDA and CDR2 SQIVND (reference sequence). CDR3 sequence reads: CASSMGGQPQHF. Here the CDR3 DNA reads TGTGCCAGTAGTATGGGGGGGCAGCCCCAGCATTTT.

The chain has TRBV7-2 and TRBJ2-1; 9 positions match TRBD2. Germline lookup yields CDR1 SGHTA and CDR2 FQGNSA. The V gene end was trimmed by 4 bases and the J gene end by 4 bases; junction bases not matched to a gene: 11. The CDR3 is 17 residues long. The CDR3 region has the DNA TGTGCCAGCAGCTCTCGGATAGCGGGGGAACATTACAATGAGCAGTTCTTC. Translation gives CASSSRIAGEHYNEQFF.

The chain uses TRBV2 and TRBJ1-1; TRBD1 might be the D (6 bases). V shed 8 bases and J shed 1 base, with 14 bases lying between them. The CDR3 runs 14 residues. Germline V gene sequence: CDR1 SNHLY, CDR2 FYNNEI. The CDR3 DNA reads as TGTGCCAGCGAAAAACAGGGCTGGAACACTGAAGCTTTCTTT. This sequence encodes CASEKQGWNTEAFF.

This clone occurred once. The genes are TRBV19 and TRBJ1-4, with 9 bases that match TRBD1. The CDR3 has 17 residues. J gave up 14 bases and V 3 bases, and 19 bases lay outside the gene matches. CDR1 and CDR2 from the germline V gene are LNHDA and SQIVND (reference sequence). CDR3 amino acids: CASSIDSAGTGFGDLFF. CDR3 nucleotide sequence: TGTGCCAGTAGTATTGATTCCGCCGGGACAGGGTTCGGAGATCTGTTTTTT.

The chain employs TRBV3-1 (or the pseudogene TRBV3-2) and TRBJ2-6; D perhaps matches TRBD2 (6 bases). This CDR3 region has 16 residues. Trimming took 0 bases from V and 4 from J, leaving 10 bases between them. Germline CDR1 LGHDT, CDR2 YNNKEL (reference sequence). The CDR3 DNA is TGTGCCAGCAGCCAAGATCGGGGGACCGGGGCCAACGTCCTGACTTTC. Its protein product is CASSQDRGTGANVLTF.

This chain links TRBV9 with TRBJ2-3, with TRBD2 matching 8 bases. From germline, CDR1 is SGDLS and CDR2 YYNGEE. V gave up 4 bases and J gave up 2 bases; unmatched junction bases: 15. CDR3 size: 18 residues. CDR3 coding DNA: TGTGCCAGCAGCCCGCGGGAGGAGAGGATGACCACCACAGATACGCAGTATTTT. This translates into CASSPREERMTTTDTQYF.

The gene calls are TRBV7-8 and TRBJ2-7, with D tentatively TRBD2 (5 bases). The V end was cut by 5 bases, the J end by 4 bases, with 9 bases between. This CDR3 is built from 12 residues. Looked up from germline, CDR1 is SGHVS and CDR2 is FQNEAQ. DNA of the CDR3: TGTGCCAGCAGCCACCGCGGGTACGAGCAGTACTTC. It specifies CASSHRGYEQYF. Full variable domain (outside the CDR3, taken from reference TRBV7-8 and TRBJ2-7): GAGVSQSPRYKVAKRGQDVALRCDPISGHVSLFWYQQALGQGPEFLTYFQNEAQLDKSGLPSDRFFAERPEGSVSTLKIQRTQQEDSAVYLCASSHRGYEQYFGPGTRLTVT.

V is TRBV6-4 and J is TRBJ2-3; 11 positions match TRBD2. V shed 4 bases, J shed 4 bases, and the junction held 1 base outside the gene matches. Germline CDR1 MRHNA, CDR2 SNTAGT. The CDR3 extends over 14 amino acids. CDR3 amino acids: CASSVAGGPDTQYF. The DNA for the CDR3 is TGTGCCAGCAGTGTAGCGGGGGGGCCAGATACGCAGTATTTT.

The V call is TRBV7-8, the J call TRBJ2-1; 7 bases are a match to TRBD2. After removal of 4 bases from V and 0 bases from J, the junction contained 6 bases not matched to a gene. This CDR3 is built from 16 residues. CDR1 and CDR2 from the germline V gene are SGHVS and FQNEAQ. CDR3 protein: CASSSPGGSSYNEQFF. The CDR3, as DNA: TGTGCCAGCAGCTCCCCGGGGGGTAGCTCCTACAATGAGCAGTTCTTC.

This clone is a singleton in its sample. The chain recombines TRBV2 with TRBJ1-1; no clear D gene. V gave up 7 bases and J gave up 4 bases, with 13 bases separating them. The CDR3 has 13 amino acids. CDR1 SNHLY and CDR2 FYNNEI come from the germline V gene. The CDR3 protein is CASTMGRATEAFF. As DNA, the CDR3 is TGTGCCAGCACCATGGGGAGGGCCACTGAAGCTTTCTTT.

This chain links TRBV27 with TRBJ1-1, with D perhaps TRBD1 (6 bases). Germline V gives CDR1 MNHEY, CDR2 SMNVEV (reference sequence). The V gene lost 6 bases and the J gene lost 5 bases, with 19 bases spanning the gap. CDR3 length: 15 residues. In DNA, the CDR3 is TGTGCCAGCAGCCCGACTACAGGGAGGGTGACTGAAGCTTTCTTT. Translating it yields CASSPTTGRVTEAFF.

The chain combines TRBV5-1 with TRBJ1-1; TRBD1 matches at 12 bases. Trimming took 5 bases from V and 6 from J; bases not matched to a gene: 8. This CDR3 spans 15 amino acids. From germline, CDR1 is SGHRS and CDR2 YFSETQ. The CDR3 region is CASSEGQGAWAEAFF. CDR3 nucleotide sequence: TGCGCCAGCAGTGAGGGACAGGGGGCCTGGGCTGAAGCTTTCTTT.

This clone was counted between two and nine times. This sequence joins TRBV12-2 and TRBJ1-1; the D call of TRBD1 is as the table states it, not checked on the DNA. TRBV12-2 is tagged as a pseudogene. This CDR3 spans 16 amino acids. CDR3 nucleotide sequence: TGTGCAAGTCGCCCTTCGCCCGGGACAGAAAACACTGAAGCTTTCTTT. Translated, it gives CASRPSPGTENTEAFF.

This chain joins TRBV10-3 and TRBJ1-5, with a weak D call TRBD1 (5 bases). The V gene lost 3 bases and the J gene lost 6 bases, with 15 bases spanning the gap. This CDR3 comprises 15 residues. Germline V gives CDR1 ENHRY, CDR2 SYGVKD. CDR3 loop: CAISDSGVEIQPQHF. CDR3 nucleotide sequence: TGTGCCATCAGTGACTCGGGGGTTGAGATTCAGCCCCAGCATTTT.

The chain is built from TRBV12-3 or TRBV12-4 and TRBJ2-7, with a weak D call TRBD1 (5 bases). The CDR3 consists of 13 residues. Trimming pared 2 bases from V and 5 bases from J, leaving 10 bases between. Here the CDR3 DNA reads TGTGCCAGCAGTTTAAGGGGAAAGCACGAGCAGTACTTC. Protein product: CASSLRGKHEQYF.

The CDR3 loop reads CASSPDRERGYTF. The CDR3 DNA reads TGTGCCAGCAGCCCGGACAGGGAACGTGGCTACACCTTC. This chain links TRBV3-1 (or the pseudogene TRBV3-2) with TRBJ1-2; 8 nucleotides agree with TRBD1. The CDR3 contains 13 residues. V dropped 4 bases and J dropped 7; count of bases not matched to a gene: 5. Germline V gives CDR1 LGHDT, CDR2 YNNKEL (reference sequence).

The chain employs TRBV7-9 and TRBJ2-3; TRBD1 agrees at 9 bases. V trimming: 5 bases; J trimming: 4 bases; junction bases outside the gene matches: 7. Germline CDR1 reads SEHNR; CDR2 reads FQNEAQ (reference sequence). This CDR3 is 15 amino acids long. Here the CDR3 reads CASSPGTGNPDTQYF. The CDR3 nucleotides are TGTGCCAGCAGCCCCGGGACAGGGAACCCAGATACGCAGTATTTT.

The chain carries TRBV6-5 and TRBJ1-2; 10 bases are a match to TRBD1. Germline values: CDR1 MNHEY, CDR2 SVGAGI. The V and J ends lost 8 bases and 5 bases, in that order; junction bases with no gene match: 8. CDR3 length: 14 residues. CDR3 sequence: CASRRGQGFYGYTF. DNA for the CDR3: TGTGCCAGCCGACGGGGACAGGGGTTTTATGGCTACACCTTC.

The chain recombines TRBV11-3 with TRBJ1-1; no reliable D call. Germline CDR1 SGHNT, CDR2 YENEEA. The CDR3 consists of 12 residues. V was shortened by 3 bases and J by 1 base, with 3 bases between the two germline ends. CDR3 coding DNA: TGTGCCAGCAGCTTTCAGAACACTGAAGCTTTCTTT. Its protein product is CASSFQNTEAFF.